The 8 T cell receptor beta chains below were found in one sample sequenced in a study of long-term antiretroviral therapy in people with HIV. Researchers report immunoSEQ v3.0 was run at survey level. TCRdb keeps only in-frame clones here, not all; method: immunoSEQ multiplex PCR. The sample holds some 14,000 clones; 77% are singletons and the top ten take roughly a fifth. Material: unsorted PBMCs, obtained 1.3 years before starting antiretroviral therapy. Receptors were obtained from a man in his forties with HIV.

The chain's CDR3 is CASSPHPGEGETQYF. DNA of the CDR3: TGTGCCAGCAGCCCGCATCCCGGAGAGGGAGAGACCCAGTACTTC. This rearrangement joins TRBV11-2 to TRBJ2-5, with D tentatively TRBD2 (5 bases). Germline assignment: CDR1 SGHAT and CDR2 FQNNGV. V was trimmed by 5 bases and J by 4 bases, leaving 17 bases between them. This CDR3 has 15 amino acids.

This chain uses TRBV7-3 with TRBJ2-3, with TRBD2 matching over 7 bases. V shed 4 bases and J 0 bases; nucleotides not matched to a gene: 4. The CDR3 contains 15 residues. Per the germline V gene, CDR1 is SGHTA and CDR2 is FQGTGA. The CDR3 here is CASSSTGGSTDTQYF. The CDR3 region has the DNA TGTGCCAGCAGCTCTACCGGGGGGAGCACAGATACGCAGTATTTT.

The rearrangement joins TRBV6-6 to TRBJ1-3; tentatively, D is TRBD1 (6 bases). Trimming took off 7 bases at V and 1 base at J, with 17 bases between the two ends. This CDR3 is 16 amino acids long. Looked up from germline, CDR1 is MNHNY and CDR2 is SVGAGI (reference sequence). The CDR3: CASTEGGRASGNTIYF. For the CDR3, the DNA is TGTGCCAGCACTGAGGGGGGCAGGGCGTCTGGAAACACCATATATTTT.

This clone was observed a single time. The J gene is TRBJ1-6, the V gene TRBV9, with D perhaps matching TRBD1 (5 bases). Trimming took off 0 bases at V and 8 bases at J, with 15 bases between the two ends. The CDR3 has 16 residues. Germline lookup yields CDR1 SGDLS and CDR2 YYNGEE. CDR3 amino acids: CASSVGLAGWDSPLHF. DNA for the CDR3: TGTGCCAGCAGCGTAGGTTTAGCAGGGTGGGATTCACCCCTCCACTTT.

This chain links TRBV18 with TRBJ1-1; D might be TRBD1 (6 bases). Deletions cut 3 bases from V and 7 bases from J, with 12 bases between. The CDR3 sequence is 13 residues long. The V gene's germline CDR1 is KGHSH and CDR2 LQKENI. The CDR3 DNA reads as TGTGCCAGCTCACCGCCTACAGGGTTTGAAGCTTTCTTT. It is translated as CASSPPTGFEAFF.

The chain carries TRBV5-8 and TRBJ1-1; D perhaps matches TRBD1 (6 bases). This CDR3 has 14 residues. Germline values: CDR1 SGHTS, CDR2 YDEGEE. The V end lost 5 bases, the J end lost 1 base, and 12 bases lay between the germline ends. CDR3 residues: CASSPRGGNTEAFF. DNA of the CDR3: TGTGCCAGCAGTCCCCGAGGGGGGAACACTGAAGCTTTCTTT. Full variable domain (rest looked up from reference TRBV5-8 and TRBJ1-1): EAGVTQSPTHLIKTRGQQATLRCSPISGHTSVYWYQQALGLGLQFLLWYDEGEERNRGNFPPRFSGRQFPNYSSELNVNALELEDSALYLCASSPRGGNTEAFFGQGTRLTVV.

V gene TRBV7-9 combines with J gene TRBJ2-6; no firm D call. This CDR3 spans 13 amino acids. The germline V and J ends were trimmed by 4 bases and 0 bases, with 1 base remaining between them. Germline CDR1 and CDR2: SEHNR and FQNEAQ (reference sequence). The CDR3 bases are TGTGCCAGCAGCTACTCTGGGGCCAACGTCCTGACTTTC. It yields the protein CASSYSGANVLTF. Full variable domain (rest looked up from reference TRBV7-9 and TRBJ2-6): DTGVSQNPRHKITKRGQNVTFRCDPISEHNRLYWYRQTLGQGPEFLTYFQNEAQLEKSRLLSDRFSAERPKGSFSTLEIQRTEQGDSAMYLCASSYSGANVLTFGAGSRLTVL.

This chain links TRBV18 with TRBJ1-2, with D tentatively TRBD1 (5 bases). V lost 2 bases and J lost 1, with 29 bases in between. CDR3 length: 21 residues. Per germline, CDR1 KGHSH and CDR2 LQKENI. CDR3 nucleotides: TGTGCCAGCTCACCATATGGCCGCAACTCGGGCAGGGAAACTTATAACTATGGCTACACCTTC. As protein: CASSPYGRNSGRETYNYGYTF.